The 15 T cell receptor beta chains below were found in one sample sequenced in a study of blood T cell repertoires in COVID-19. Only in-frame clones appear in the TCRdb table, and some are missing; sequencing was by immunoSEQ multiplex PCR. Of 230,000 or so clones listed, 80% to 85% are singletons. Material: peripheral blood. The receptors derive from a man younger than 40 with active or convalescent COVID-19.

The J gene is TRBJ2-7, the V gene TRBV7-2, with D possibly being TRBD2 (6 bases). Between the trimmed V and J ends, which lost 3 bases and 4 bases, there was a span of 13 bases. The CDR3 runs 14 residues. Germline V gives CDR1 SGHTA, CDR2 FQGNSA. The CDR3 DNA sequence: TGTGCCAGCAGCTTGCGGGACGGACAATACGAGCAGTACTTC. It specifies CASSLRDGQYEQYF. Complete variable domain (other parts from reference TRBV7-2 and TRBJ2-7): GAGVSQSPSNKVTEKGKDVELRCDPISGHTALYWYRQSLGQGLEFLIYFQGNSAPDKSGLPSDRFSAERTGGSVSTLTIQRTQQEDSAVYLCASSLRDGQYEQYFGPGTRLTVT.

This sequence joins TRBV6-5 and TRBJ2-3; 7 nucleotides line up with TRBD2. Germline V gives CDR1 MNHEY, CDR2 SVGAGI. V dropped 8 bases and J dropped 4; count of bases not matched to a gene: 3. This CDR3 region has 12 residues. CDR3 in DNA: TGTGCCAGCTCACGGGGGGCAGATACGCAGTATTTT. Its translation: CASSRGADTQYF.

The V and J genes are TRBV5-1 and TRBJ2-1, with D possibly matching TRBD2 (6 bases). The germline gives CDR1 SGHRS, CDR2 YFSETQ. V was pared by 7 bases and J by 0 bases, with 11 bases between. The length of the CDR3 is 14 residues. The CDR3 DNA reads TGCGCCAGCCGGGGGAGTGGCTCCTACAATGAGCAGTTCTTC. Amino acid sequence: CASRGSGSYNEQFF.

V gene TRBV18 combines with J gene TRBJ1-1, with no clear D. The CDR3 totals 14 residues. The V end lost 3 bases, the J end lost 1 base, and 9 bases lay between the germline ends. Germline CDR1 KGHSH, CDR2 LQKENI. This CDR3 reads CASSPEAGNTEAFF. For the CDR3, the DNA is TGTGCCAGCTCACCTGAGGCGGGGAACACTGAAGCTTTCTTT.

The rearrangement links TRBV19 to TRBJ2-2, with 13 bases lining up with TRBD2. V was clipped by 6 bases and J by 0 bases; unmatched bases: 4. The germline CDR1 and CDR2 sequences are LNHDA and SQIVND (reference sequence). The CDR3 contains 17 residues. CDR3 residues: CASRGLAGVANTGELFF. The CDR3 nucleotides read TGTGCCAGTAGAGGACTAGCGGGGGTAGCGAACACCGGGGAGCTGTTTTTT.

The chain joins TRBV10-3 to TRBJ1-2; tentative D call: TRBD1 (6 bases). Germline-derived CDR1 and CDR2 are ENHRY and SYGVKD. The CDR3 loop spans 13 amino acids. V shed 6 bases and J shed 4 bases, with 12 bases lying between them. CDR3 coding DNA: TGTGCCATCAGCGCCAGGACAGTCTATGGCTACACCTTC. Protein product: CAISARTVYGYTF.

V is TRBV7-9 and J is TRBJ2-5; D possibly corresponds to TRBD2 (5 bases). CDR3 size: 12 residues. Germline CDR1 and CDR2: SEHNR and FQNEAQ (reference sequence). Trimming took off 8 bases at V and 7 bases at J, with 14 bases between the two ends. The CDR3 protein is CASSASGGTQYF. DNA of the CDR3: TGTGCCAGCTCGGCCTCCGGAGGGACCCAGTACTTC.

This clone was observed many times. V and J are TRBV4-3 and TRBJ1-4; possibly TRBD1 for D (6 bases). CDR3 size: 17 residues. Trimming removed 0 bases from V and 5 bases from J, with 16 bases in between. Germline assignment: CDR1 LGHNA and CDR2 YSLEER. The CDR3 here is CASSQDLVRGANEKLFF. The CDR3, as DNA: TGCGCCAGCAGCCAAGATCTGGTCAGGGGCGCGAATGAAAAACTGTTTTTT.

This chain joins TRBV18 and TRBJ2-4, with a weak D call TRBD1 (5 bases). The CDR3 is 13 amino acids. Trimming stripped 5 bases from V and 5 bases from J, with 10 bases between. Looked up from germline, CDR1 is KGHSH and CDR2 is LQKENI. CDR3 DNA: TGTGCCAGCTCAACAATCAGGGAAAACATTCAGTACTTC. Translated: CASSTIRENIQYF. Complete variable domain (other parts from reference TRBV18 and TRBJ2-4): NAGVMQNPRHLVRRRGQEARLRCSPMKGHSHVYWYRQLPEEGLKFMVYLQKENIIDESGMPKERFSAEFPKEGPSILRIQQVVRGDSAAYFCASSTIRENIQYFGAGTRLSVL.

The rearrangement uses TRBV28 and TRBJ1-6, with TRBD1 matching 8 bases. Looked up from germline, CDR1 is MDHEN and CDR2 is SYDVKM. The J segment lost 8 bases and the V segment lost 4 bases, leaving 7 bases of the junction unmatched. CDR3 size: 15 residues. CDR3 residues: CASSWGGTGHSPLHF. In DNA form, the CDR3 reads TGTGCCAGCAGTTGGGGAGGGACAGGTCATTCACCCCTCCACTTT.

This CDR3 is CASSLSSGDYGYTF. CDR3 nucleotides: TGTGCCAGCAGCTTATCTTCAGGGGATTATGGCTACACCTTC. V is TRBV7-2 and J is TRBJ1-2; D may be TRBD1 (6 bases). Germline CDR1 reads SGHTA; CDR2 reads FQGNSA. The V and J ends lost 2 bases and 5 bases respectively, with 12 bases between them. The CDR3 spans 14 residues.

The chain couples TRBV7-9 to TRBJ2-2; D might be TRBD2 (6 bases). V lost 7 bases and J lost 6, with 18 bases in between. The V gene's germline CDR1 is SEHNR and CDR2 FQNEAQ (reference sequence). The CDR3 is made up of 15 amino acids. The CDR3 sequence: CASTPILSGPGELFF. The DNA of the CDR3 is TGTGCCAGCACCCCCATACTTAGCGGCCCCGGGGAGCTGTTTTTT. The full variable domain, in which reference TRBV7-9 and TRBJ2-2 provide the parts outside the CDR3, is DTGVSQNPRHKITKRGQNVTFRCDPISEHNRLYWYRQTLGQGPEFLTYFQNEAQLEKSRLLSDRFSAERPKGSFSTLEIQRTEQGDSAMYLCASTPILSGPGELFFGEGSRLTVL.

This chain connects TRBV7-9 to TRBJ2-3; D remains ambiguous. With 3 bases removed from V and 3 bases from J, the gap between germline ends came to 10 bases. CDR1 is SEHNR and CDR2 is FQNEAQ in the germline V gene (reference sequence). The CDR3 contains 14 residues. The CDR3 sequence: CASSFGSLTDTQYF. The CDR3 nucleotides are TGTGCCAGCAGCTTCGGGTCGCTTACAGATACGCAGTATTTT.

Here the CDR3 DNA reads TGCAGTGCTAGCGGTTACGAGCAGTACTTC. It yields the protein CSASGYEQYF. The genes are TRBV20-1 and TRBJ2-7; D remains unclear. The CDR3 is 10 residues long. Looked up from germline, CDR1 is DFQATT and CDR2 is SNEGSKA (reference sequence). Trimming stripped 3 bases from V and 4 bases from J, with 4 bases between.

CDR3 DNA sequence: TGTGCCAGCAGTTACTGGACTAGCGGGGGGGAGACCCAGTACTTC. It specifies CASSYWTSGGETQYF. The chain couples TRBV6-2 or TRBV6-3 to TRBJ2-5; TRBD2 agrees at 14 bases. J gave up 5 bases and V 1 base, and 0 bases lay outside the gene matches. This CDR3 is built from 15 residues. Germline V lookup: CDR1 MNHEY, CDR2 SVGEGT.